This T cell receptor beta chain emerged from a study of cytomegalovirus exposure and HLA in healthy donors. The CDR3 is 15 amino acids. Per germline, CDR1 SNHLY and CDR2 FYNNEI. The trim removed 7 bases at V and 7 bases at J, leaving 10 bases unmatched. Study-wide results and limits: The classifier was said to identify cytomegalovirus status with high specificity and sensitivity. Highly shared sequence variants in one cluster were likely a sequencing artifact.

In the PCR, 60 Vbeta and 13 Jbeta primers were used. The protocol was immunoSEQ multiplex PCR, while the TCRdb copy is restricted to in-frame clones and leaves out a portion. The table records 100,000 to 150,000 clones, approximately 80% of them present only once. With regard to this clone: The antigen remains undetermined.

The TCR sequence derives from a woman aged 40 to 50 in good health and CMV-seropositive. The J gene is TRBJ2-7, the V gene TRBV2; TRBD2 matches 13 bases. Sequencing used PBMCs. DNA of the CDR3: TGTGCCAGCACCGAACCTACTAGCGGGAGGGCAGAGCAGTACTTC. Its translation is CASTEPTSGRAEQYF.